This TCR beta chain was identified during a study of early T cells in non-severe SARS-CoV-2 infection. Germline loops: CDR1 MNHEY, CDR2 SVGEGT. Trimming removed 8 bases at V and 6 bases at J, with 9 bases between. CDR3 length: 11 residues. TCRdb ran MiXCR on the 5' RACE reads and lists one entry per CDR3 protein. The data show more than 65,000 distinct CDR3 sequences, with 12% to 15% seen just once and roughly 1.4% held by the top ten. The chain has TRBV6-2 or TRBV6-3 and TRBJ2-3, with D uncertain. Sequenced sample: whole blood. The source is an adult who was a healthcare worker with PCR-confirmed SARS-CoV-2 infection or an uninfected control (not recorded which). In nucleotides, the CDR3 is TGTGCCAGCCGAAGGGCGGATACGCAGTATTTT. Translation: CASRRADTQYF.